These 27 T cell receptor beta chains share one sample of origin, sequenced in a study of T cells after yellow fever vaccination. One entry per CDR3 protein, called by TCRdb with MiXCR from the 5' RACE reads. This sample yields some 110,000 distinct CDR3 sequences, of which under 8.5% are seen a single time; 2% to 3% belongs to the top ten. This sample comprised CD4+ T cells sorted from PBMCs, obtained less than 11 days after the first yellow fever vaccination. All receptors come from a man younger than 35 who received the YFV17D yellow fever vaccine.

This chain uses TRBV12-3 or TRBV12-4 with TRBJ1-1; D is uncertain. V lost 3 bases, J lost 5 bases, and 10 bases lay in between. This CDR3 is 13 amino acids long. The CDR3 loop is CASSFYVPTEAFF. The CDR3 DNA follows: TGTGCCAGCAGTTTTTATGTTCCAACTGAAGCTTTCTTT.

This clonotype was picked up a small number of times. This chain uses TRBV7-9 with TRBJ2-1; 8 bases are shared with TRBD2. From germline, CDR1 is SEHNR and CDR2 FQNEAQ (reference sequence). The CDR3 extends over 16 amino acids. The trim removed 5 bases at V and 0 bases at J, leaving 6 bases unmatched. The CDR3 spells CASSLGGGISYNEQFF. In DNA form, the CDR3 reads TGTGCCAGCAGCCTAGGCGGGGGGATCTCCTACAATGAGCAGTTCTTC. Filled out from reference TRBV7-9 and TRBJ2-1, the complete variable domain reads DTGVSQNPRHKITKRGQNVTFRCDPISEHNRLYWYRQTLGQGPEFLTYFQNEAQLEKSRLLSDRFSAERPKGSFSTLEIQRTEQGDSAMYLCASSLGGGISYNEQFFGPGTRLTVL.

The table lists this clonotype with many counts. For the CDR3, the DNA is TGTGCCAGCAGCGAGCAGGGAAAGGGCAATCAGCCCCAGCATTTT. Translated: CASSEQGKGNQPQHF. The V gene is TRBV6-1, the J gene TRBJ1-5, with D possibly being TRBD1 (5 bases). CDR3 length equals 15 residues. Germline assignment: CDR1 MNHNS and CDR2 SASEGT. Trimming took off 6 bases at V and 2 bases at J, with 14 bases between the two ends.

In its sample, this clonotype was seen many times. This chain uses TRBV20-1 with TRBJ2-7; the match to TRBD1 covers 8 bases. J lost 1 base, V lost 2 bases, and 4 bases had no gene match. Germline CDR1 reads DFQATT; CDR2 reads SNEGSKA (reference sequence). This CDR3 comprises 14 residues. The CDR3 loop is CSARRTGPSYEQYV. DNA for the CDR3: TGCAGTGCTAGAAGGACAGGGCCTTCCTACGAGCAGTACGTC.

For this clonotype: One base away lies a much larger clone, so this may be a sequencing read error. V gene TRBV4-3 combines with J gene TRBJ1-1, with D maybe TRBD1 (6 bases). Trimming removed 0 bases from V and 10 bases from J, with 12 bases in between. Germline CDR1 and CDR2: LGHNA and YSLEER. There are 13 residues in the CDR3. Here the CDR3 reads CASSQEGRGGAFF. The DNA for the CDR3 is TGCGCCAGCAGCCAAGAAGGCAGGGGAGGAGCTTTCTTT.

This clonotype was detected many times. This chain links TRBV4-1 with TRBJ2-4; weak D call: TRBD1 (6 bases). The CDR3 has 15 amino acids. V was shortened by 1 base and J by 2 bases, with 9 bases between the two germline ends. Germline V gene sequence: CDR1 MGHRA, CDR2 YSYEKL. The CDR3 loop is CASSQGQGTKNIQYF. The CDR3 region has the DNA TGCGCCAGCAGCCAAGGGCAGGGGACCAAAAACATTCAGTACTTC.

There are many counts of this clonotype. The chain combines TRBV5-1 with TRBJ2-1; 9 nucleotides match TRBD2. V lost 0 bases to trimming and J lost 8 bases; unmatched junction nucleotides: 3. CDR3 length equals 14 residues. The germline V gene encodes CDR1 SGHRS and CDR2 YFSETQ. CDR3 in DNA: TGCGCCAGCAGCTTGGGCGGGGGGGGTGATGAGCAGTTCTTC. As protein: CASSLGGGGDEQFF.

This clonotype was recorded at least ten times. The V gene is TRBV3-1, the J gene TRBJ2-2, with 8 bases fitting TRBD1. V trimming: 4 bases; J trimming: 7 bases; junction bases outside the gene matches: 5. The germline V gene has CDR1 LGHDT and CDR2 YNNKEL (reference sequence). The CDR3 length is 14 residues. The CDR3 reads CASSRIGTGGELFF. The CDR3 region has the DNA TGTGCCAGCAGCCGGATCGGGACAGGCGGGGAGCTGTTTTTT.

This clonotype appeared many times. The genes are TRBV4-3 and TRBJ1-4; 10 positions match TRBD1. CDR1 and CDR2 (germline): LGHNA, YSLEER. There are 15 residues in the CDR3. V lost 5 bases to trimming and J lost 5 bases; unmatched junction nucleotides: 5. CDR3 sequence reads: CASSDPGQGNEKLFF. The CDR3, as DNA: TGCGCCAGCAGCGATCCGGGACAGGGGAATGAAAAACTGTTTTTT.

This clonotype was observed many times. The chain joins TRBV5-1 to TRBJ2-7; D is perhaps TRBD1 (6 bases). This CDR3 has 14 amino acids. The V end was cut by 4 bases, the J end by 5 bases, with 16 bases between. Germline CDR1 is SGHRS and CDR2 is YFSETQ. CDR3 DNA sequence: TGCGCCAGCAGCCGGGATCCAGGGGAAAACGAGCAGTACTTC. This gives the protein CASSRDPGENEQYF.

The chain links TRBV24-1 to TRBJ2-3; D perhaps matches TRBD2 (5 bases). The V gene lost 4 bases and the J gene lost 6 bases, with 16 bases spanning the gap. From germline, CDR1 is KGHDR and CDR2 SFDVKD. CDR3 length: 15 residues. The CDR3 sequence: CATSESGNRPDTQYF. CDR3 bases: TGTGCCACCAGTGAGTCGGGGAATCGCCCGGATACGCAGTATTTT.

There are many counts of this clonotype. Written as DNA, the CDR3 is TGTGCCAGCAGCTTAGCGAGTGGTACGCAGTATTTT. Translating gives CASSLASGTQYF. The chain is built from TRBV7-2 and TRBJ2-3, with D uncertain. Trimming removed 0 bases from V and 8 bases from J, with 6 bases in between. The CDR3 length is 12 residues. The germline gives CDR1 SGHTA, CDR2 FQGNSA. The complete variable domain, with remaining parts taken from reference TRBV7-2 and TRBJ2-3, reads GAGVSQSPSNKVTEKGKDVELRCDPISGHTALYWYRQSLGQGLEFLIYFQGNSAPDKSGLPSDRFSAERTGGSVSTLTIQRTQQEDSAVYLCASSLASGTQYFGPGTRLTVL.

In its sample, this clonotype was seen many times. The chain has TRBV7-2 and TRBJ2-3; 9 nucleotides match TRBD2. The CDR3 totals 17 residues. CDR1 and CDR2 (germline): SGHTA, FQGNSA. J was trimmed by 7 bases and V by 0 bases; bases with no gene match: 11. The CDR3: CASSLASRRGGTYTQYF. DNA of the CDR3: TGTGCCAGCAGCTTAGCGTCGAGGCGGGGGGGTACTTATACGCAGTATTTT. The complete variable domain, with remaining parts taken from reference TRBV7-2 and TRBJ2-3, reads GAGVSQSPSNKVTEKGKDVELRCDPISGHTALYWYRQSLGQGLEFLIYFQGNSAPDKSGLPSDRFSAERTGGSVSTLTIQRTQQEDSAVYLCASSLASRRGGTYTQYFGPGTRLTVL.

This clonotype was seen at least ten times. The V call is TRBV4-1, the J call TRBJ1-4; D perhaps matches TRBD1 (5 bases). With 1 base removed from V and 0 bases from J, the gap between germline ends came to 6 bases. The CDR3 sequence is 15 residues long. Germline loops: CDR1 MGHRA, CDR2 YSYEKL. The CDR3 sequence: CASSQAGATNEKLFF. Written as DNA, the CDR3 is TGCGCCAGCAGCCAAGCGGGGGCAACTAATGAAAAACTGTTTTTT.

This clonotype came up many times. This chain uses TRBV14 with TRBJ2-2; 7 bases map to TRBD2. This CDR3 is built from 16 residues. The V gene's germline CDR1 is SGHDN and CDR2 FVKESK. The J segment lost 3 bases and the V segment lost 1 base, leaving 5 bases of the junction unmatched. The CDR3 is CASSQAGGSHTGELFF. In DNA, the CDR3 is TGTGCCAGCAGCCAAGCCGGCGGGAGCCACACCGGGGAGCTGTTTTTT.

The table lists this clonotype with many counts. The chain combines TRBV19 with TRBJ2-7; 8 nucleotides align to TRBD1. The CDR3 extends over 12 amino acids. V lost 5 bases to trimming and J lost 3 bases; unmatched junction nucleotides: 0. The germline CDR1 and CDR2 sequences are LNHDA and SQIVND (reference sequence). CDR3 nucleotides: TGTGCCAGTAGTGACAGGGGCTACGAGCAGTACTTC. Protein: CASSDRGYEQYF.

The chain combines TRBV6-1 with TRBJ1-4; the D is unclear. The CDR3 has 15 amino acids. Germline CDR1 and CDR2: MNHNS and SASEGT. Trimming removed 2 bases from V and 0 bases from J, with 7 bases in between. The CDR3 coding sequence is TGTGCCAGCAGTGAAAGCCAGGCAACTAATGAAAAACTGTTTTTT. As protein: CASSESQATNEKLFF.

There are many counts of this clonotype. This sequence joins TRBV6-1 and TRBJ2-5; D might be TRBD1 (6 bases). The length of the CDR3 is 14 residues. V gave up 6 bases and J gave up 1 base, with 12 bases separating them. Germline V gene data show CDR1 as MNHNS and CDR2 as SASEGT. The CDR3 here is CASREDSFQETQYF. CDR3 coding DNA: TGTGCCAGCAGGGAGGACAGTTTCCAAGAGACCCAGTACTTC.

This clonotype came up many times. This chain uses TRBV6-5 with TRBJ1-1; D unclear. V lost 0 bases and J lost 8, with 10 bases in between. In germline, CDR1 is MNHEY, CDR2 SVGAGI. This CDR3 has 13 amino acids. CDR3 bases: TGTGCCAGCAGTTACTCGGTAGGCTCGGAAGCTTTCTTT. Translating it yields CASSYSVGSEAFF.

This clonotype was counted at least ten times. V usage is TRBV12-3 or TRBV12-4 and J usage is TRBJ2-2; D gene ambiguous. This CDR3 is built from 14 residues. V was trimmed by 0 bases and J by 4 bases, leaving 6 bases between them. The CDR3 spells CASSLAGITGELFF. The CDR3 nucleotides are TGTGCCAGCAGTTTAGCAGGGATCACCGGGGAGCTGTTTTTT.

Many counts were recorded for this clonotype. The chain is built from TRBV7-2 and TRBJ2-5, with 10 positions matching TRBD1. Losses at the gene ends were 2 bases for V and 4 bases for J; bases not matched to a gene: 4. Looked up from germline, CDR1 is SGHTA and CDR2 is FQGNSA. CDR3 length equals 15 residues. CDR3 in amino acids: CASSLPTGGLETQYF. The CDR3 DNA is TGTGCCAGCAGCTTACCGACAGGGGGCTTAGAGACCCAGTACTTC.

The sample holds many counts of this clonotype. The chain links TRBV4-3 to TRBJ2-6; D gene ambiguous. Germline CDR1 reads LGHNA; CDR2 reads YSLEER. The CDR3 is 14 residues long. The V gene lost 4 bases and the J gene lost 4 bases, with 8 bases spanning the gap. CDR3 sequence reads: CASSLEKGANVLTF. Here the CDR3 DNA reads TGCGCCAGCAGCCTGGAAAAAGGGGCCAACGTCCTGACTTTC.

There are many counts of this clonotype. The J gene is TRBJ2-7, the V gene TRBV5-1; TRBD1 aligns across 7 bases. The CDR3 runs 19 residues. The germline gives CDR1 SGHRS, CDR2 YFSETQ. After removal of 6 bases from V and 0 bases from J, the junction contained 21 bases not matched to a gene. The CDR3 region has the DNA TGCGCCAGCATCGACGGAACAGGGGACCTTACCTCCTTCTCCTACGAGCAGTACGTC. Protein product: CASIDGTGDLTSFSYEQYV.

This clonotype was seen at least ten times. The J gene is TRBJ2-5, the V gene TRBV7-9; D is unclear. V was clipped by 5 bases and J by 5 bases, with 18 bases between them. Germline V lookup: CDR1 SEHNR, CDR2 FQNEAQ (reference sequence). The CDR3 loop spans 15 amino acids. The CDR3 region has the DNA TGTGCCAGCAGCACCGCCTTGGCCCTTAGCGAGACCCAGTACTTC. Protein sequence: CASSTALALSETQYF.

The sample holds many counts of this clonotype. As DNA, the CDR3 is TGTGCCTGTCAGGGTGGGACAGGGAGTGGCTACACCTTC. This codes for CACQGGTGSGYTF. The gene calls are TRBV30 and TRBJ1-2; 9 bases line up with TRBD1. Germline V gives CDR1 GTSNPN, CDR2 SVGIG (reference sequence). The CDR3 consists of 13 residues. V dropped 6 bases and J dropped 7; count of bases not matched to a gene: 9.

In this sample, this clonotype turned up many times. An end of the junction differs from the germline gene, which may be a read error. V and J are TRBV20-1 and TRBJ2-5, with D hard to call. This CDR3 comprises 11 residues. The V gene's germline CDR1 is DFQATT and CDR2 SNEGSKA (reference sequence). CDR3 protein: CSARILEIVLF. Here the CDR3 DNA reads TGCAGTGCTAGAATTTTAGAGATTGTTTTGTTC.

Ten or more counts support this clonotype. The chain carries TRBV7-9 and TRBJ2-1, with 9 bases that match TRBD2. Per the germline V gene, CDR1 is SEHNR and CDR2 is FQNEAQ (reference sequence). The CDR3 length is 15 residues. V trimming: 5 bases; J trimming: 4 bases; junction bases outside the gene matches: 6. The CDR3 DNA reads TGTGCCAGCAGCCCCCGCGGGGGGGCTTACAATGAGCAGTTCTTC. This codes for CASSPRGGAYNEQFF.